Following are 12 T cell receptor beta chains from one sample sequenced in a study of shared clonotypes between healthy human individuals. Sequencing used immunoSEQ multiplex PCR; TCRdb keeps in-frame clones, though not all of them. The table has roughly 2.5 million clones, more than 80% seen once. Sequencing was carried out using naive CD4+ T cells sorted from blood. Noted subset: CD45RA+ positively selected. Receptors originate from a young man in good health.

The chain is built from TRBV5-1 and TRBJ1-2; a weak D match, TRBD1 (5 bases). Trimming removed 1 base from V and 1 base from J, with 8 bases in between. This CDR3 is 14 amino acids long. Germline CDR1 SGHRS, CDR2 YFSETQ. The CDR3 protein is CASSLQGLNYGYTF. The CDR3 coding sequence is TGCGCCAGCAGCTTGCAGGGACTTAACTATGGCTACACCTTC.

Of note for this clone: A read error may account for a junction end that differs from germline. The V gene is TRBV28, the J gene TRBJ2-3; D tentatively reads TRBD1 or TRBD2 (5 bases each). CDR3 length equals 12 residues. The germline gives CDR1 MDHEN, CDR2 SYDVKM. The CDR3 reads CASSPHLAWGHF. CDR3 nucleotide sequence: TGTGCCAGCAGTCCTCACTTGGCCTGGGGACATTTT. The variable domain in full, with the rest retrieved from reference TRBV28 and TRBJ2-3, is DVKVTQSSRYLVKRTGEKVFLECVQDMDHENMFWYRQDPGLGLRLIYFSYDVKMKEKGDIPEGYSVSREKKERFSLILESASTNQTSMYLCASSPHLAWGHFGPGTRLTVL.

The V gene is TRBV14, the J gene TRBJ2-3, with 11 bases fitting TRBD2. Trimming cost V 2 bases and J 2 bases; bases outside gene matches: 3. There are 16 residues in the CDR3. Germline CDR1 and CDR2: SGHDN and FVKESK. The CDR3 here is CASSQLAGGLTDTQYF. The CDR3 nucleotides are TGTGCCAGCAGCCAACTAGCGGGGGGCCTCACAGATACGCAGTATTTT. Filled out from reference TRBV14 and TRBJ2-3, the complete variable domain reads EAGVTQFPSHSVIEKGQTVTLRCDPISGHDNLYWYRRVMGKEIKFLLHFVKESKQDESGMPNNRFLAERTGGTYSTLKVQPAELEDSGVYFCASSQLAGGLTDTQYFGPGTRLTVL.

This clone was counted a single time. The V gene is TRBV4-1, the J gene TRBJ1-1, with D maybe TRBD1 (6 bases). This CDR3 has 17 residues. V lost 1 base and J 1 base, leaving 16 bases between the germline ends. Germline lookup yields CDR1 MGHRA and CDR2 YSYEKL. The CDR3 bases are TGCGCCAGCAGCCAAGTGGTTAGGACAGAAGAGAACACTGAAGCTTTCTTT. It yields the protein CASSQVVRTEENTEAFF.

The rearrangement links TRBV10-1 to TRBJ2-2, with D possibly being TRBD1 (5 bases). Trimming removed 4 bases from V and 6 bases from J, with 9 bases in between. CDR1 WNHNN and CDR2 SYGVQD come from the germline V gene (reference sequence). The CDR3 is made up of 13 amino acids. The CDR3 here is CASSALGAGELFF. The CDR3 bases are TGCGCCAGCAGTGCCCTAGGGGCCGGGGAGCTGTTTTTT.

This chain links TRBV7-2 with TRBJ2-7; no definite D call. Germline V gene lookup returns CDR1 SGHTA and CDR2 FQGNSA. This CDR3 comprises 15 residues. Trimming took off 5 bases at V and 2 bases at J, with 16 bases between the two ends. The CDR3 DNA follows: TGTGCCAGCAGCACAGTAGAGACTCGCCCCTACGAGCAGTACTTC. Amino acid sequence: CASSTVETRPYEQYF.

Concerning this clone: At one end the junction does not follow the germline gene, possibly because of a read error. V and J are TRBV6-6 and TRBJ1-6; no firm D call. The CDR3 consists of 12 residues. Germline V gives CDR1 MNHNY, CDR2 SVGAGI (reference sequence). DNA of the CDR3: TGTGCCAGCAGTTACGACTTCAGAAGGCCCAACTTT. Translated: CASSYDFRRPNF.

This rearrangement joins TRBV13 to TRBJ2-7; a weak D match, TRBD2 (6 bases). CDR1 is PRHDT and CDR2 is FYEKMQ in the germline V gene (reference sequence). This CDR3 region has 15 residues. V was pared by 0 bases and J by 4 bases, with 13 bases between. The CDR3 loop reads CASSLGAEGRYEQYF. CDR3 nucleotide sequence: TGTGCCAGCAGCTTAGGCGCGGAGGGCCGATACGAGCAGTACTTC.

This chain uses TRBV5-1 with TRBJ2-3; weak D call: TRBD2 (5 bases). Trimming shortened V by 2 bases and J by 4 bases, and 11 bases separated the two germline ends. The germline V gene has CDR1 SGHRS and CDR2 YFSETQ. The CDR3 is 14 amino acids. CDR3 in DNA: TGCGCCAGCAGCTTAGCTAGCAATCCAGATACGCAGTATTTT. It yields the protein CASSLASNPDTQYF.

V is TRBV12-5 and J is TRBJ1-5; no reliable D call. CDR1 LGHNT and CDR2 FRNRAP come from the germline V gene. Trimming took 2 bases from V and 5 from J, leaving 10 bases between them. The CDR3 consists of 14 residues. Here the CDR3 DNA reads TGTGCTAGTGGTTTGTCCGGGTCGGATCAGCCCCAGCATTTT. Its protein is CASGLSGSDQPQHF. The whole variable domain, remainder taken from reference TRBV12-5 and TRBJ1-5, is DARVTQTPRHKVTEMGQEVTMRCQPILGHNTVFWYRQTMMQGLELLAYFRNRAPLDDSGMPKDRFSAEMPDATLATLKIQPSEPRDSAVYFCASGLSGSDQPQHFGDGTRLSIL.

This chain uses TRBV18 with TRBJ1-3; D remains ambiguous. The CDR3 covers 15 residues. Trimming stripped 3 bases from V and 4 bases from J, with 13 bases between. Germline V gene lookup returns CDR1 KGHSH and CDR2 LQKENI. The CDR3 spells CASSPVGEAGNTIYF. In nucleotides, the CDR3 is TGTGCCAGCTCACCGGTTGGGGAAGCGGGAAACACCATATATTTT.

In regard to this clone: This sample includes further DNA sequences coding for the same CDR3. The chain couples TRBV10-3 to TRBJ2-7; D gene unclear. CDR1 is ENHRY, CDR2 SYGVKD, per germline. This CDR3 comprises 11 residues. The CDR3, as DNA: TGTGCATCCCCGAGAGCCTACGAGCAGTACTTC. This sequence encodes CASPRAYEQYF.